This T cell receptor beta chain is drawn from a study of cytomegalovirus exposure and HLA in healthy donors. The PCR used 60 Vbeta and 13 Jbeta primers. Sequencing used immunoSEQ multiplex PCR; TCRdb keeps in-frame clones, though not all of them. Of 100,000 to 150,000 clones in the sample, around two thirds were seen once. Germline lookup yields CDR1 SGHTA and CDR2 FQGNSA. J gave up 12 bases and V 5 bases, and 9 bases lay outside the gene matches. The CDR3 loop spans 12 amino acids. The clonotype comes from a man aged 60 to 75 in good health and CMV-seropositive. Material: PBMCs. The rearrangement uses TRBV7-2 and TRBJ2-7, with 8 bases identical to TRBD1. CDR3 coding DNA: TGTGCCAGCAGCCTCCCCCGGGACAGGCGGTACTTC. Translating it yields CASSLPRDRRYF.